These 18 T cell receptor beta chains came from one sample sequenced in a study of human T cells and chemical hapten exposure. This sample's time point: pre-sensitization, week 0. Specified treatment: therapeutic diphenylcyclopropenone sensitization with weekly scalp DPC. TCRdb reanalysed the RACE reads using MiXCR and keeps one entry per CDR3 protein. Of approximately 38,000 distinct CDR3 sequences in the sample, over 9.5% were seen once. Sequenced here: whole blood, sampled in connection with sensitization to the hapten diphenylcyclopropenone (DPC). These receptors were taken from a man between 25 and 39 years old with alopecia areata. Some clones in this sample may be carry-over from other donors' samples.

This clonotype was seen at least ten times. The V call is TRBV18, the J call TRBJ1-5; D is possibly TRBD1 (6 bases). Germline V gene data show CDR1 as KGHSH and CDR2 as LQKENI. The length of the CDR3 is 14 residues. V was clipped by 6 bases and J by 5 bases, with 14 bases between them. The CDR3 region is CASSPAGDYQPQHF. In nucleotides, the CDR3 is TGTGCCAGCTCCCCCGCAGGGGACTATCAGCCCCAGCATTTT.

This clonotype was seen at least ten times. This chain uses TRBV11-2 with TRBJ1-1, with D hard to call. CDR1 SGHAT and CDR2 FQNNGV come from the germline V gene. The CDR3 is 11 amino acids. V was cut by 1 base and J by 8 bases, with 5 bases left in between. The CDR3 nucleotides read TGTGCCAGCAGCTTAGGTTGGGAAGCTTTCTTT. Translated, it gives CASSLGWEAFF. Together with reference TRBV11-2 and TRBJ1-1, the CDR3 gives the full variable domain: EAGVAQSPRYKIIEKRQSVAFWCNPISGHATLYWYQQILGQGPKLLIQFQNNGVVDDSQLPKDRFSAERLKGVDSTLKIQPAKLEDSAVYLCASSLGWEAFFGQGTRLTVV.

This clonotype came up a few times. V usage is TRBV29-1 and J usage is TRBJ2-7; D perhaps matches TRBD2 (5 bases). The CDR3 contains 14 residues. With 8 bases removed from V and 6 bases from J, the gap between germline ends came to 23 bases. The germline gives CDR1 SQVTM, CDR2 ANQGSEA. CDR3 sequence: CSPPGEPKISEQYV. DNA for the CDR3: TGCAGCCCCCCCGGGGAGCCTAAGATATCCGAGCAGTACGTC.

This chain links TRBV19 with TRBJ1-1, with D hard to call. Germline-derived CDR1 and CDR2 are LNHDA and SQIVND (reference sequence). This CDR3 has 13 amino acids. V gave up 3 bases and J gave up 1 base, with 6 bases separating them. CDR3 DNA sequence: TGTGCCAGTAGTATTTCAGGGAACACTGAAGCTTTCTTT. Encoded protein: CASSISGNTEAFF.

Many counts were recorded for this clonotype. The CDR3 spells CASSLGLAEQYF. CDR3 nucleotides: TGTGCCAGCAGCTTAGGTCTCGCCGAGCAGTACTTC. This sequence joins TRBV11-2 and TRBJ2-7; D gene unclear. This CDR3 region has 12 residues. The ends were cut back, 1 base at V and 6 bases at J, with 7 bases in the middle. Germline V gives CDR1 SGHAT, CDR2 FQNNGV. The full variable domain, its missing parts supplied by reference TRBV11-2 and TRBJ2-7, is EAGVAQSPRYKIIEKRQSVAFWCNPISGHATLYWYQQILGQGPKLLIQFQNNGVVDDSQLPKDRFSAERLKGVDSTLKIQPAKLEDSAVYLCASSLGLAEQYFGPGTRLTVT.

This clonotype was recorded at least ten times. The gene calls are TRBV6-1 and TRBJ1-4; TRBD1 might be the D (5 bases). CDR1 and CDR2 (germline): MNHNS, SASEGT. V was cut by 6 bases and J by 0 bases, with 11 bases left in between. The CDR3 consists of 15 residues. The CDR3 sequence: CASRWTYATNEKLFF. In nucleotides, the CDR3 is TGTGCCAGCAGATGGACATATGCAACTAATGAAAAACTGTTTTTT.

The rearrangement uses TRBV29-1 and TRBJ2-7; D is unclear. This CDR3 spans 14 amino acids. Trimming cost V 2 bases and J 0 bases, with 11 bases left between them. Germline CDR1 is SQVTM and CDR2 is ANQGSEA. CDR3 DNA: TGCAGCGTTGAAAAGGCGCCTGCCTCCTACGAGCAGTACTTC. This translates into CSVEKAPASYEQYF.

This clonotype came up many times. V and J are TRBV3-1 and TRBJ2-1; 9 bases are a match to TRBD2. J gave up 7 bases and V 6 bases, and 10 bases lay outside the gene matches. CDR3 length equals 15 residues. Germline-derived CDR1 and CDR2 are LGHDT and YNNKEL (reference sequence). The CDR3 region is CASRGLAGVGNEQFF. The CDR3 DNA follows: TGTGCCAGCAGAGGTTTAGCGGGAGTTGGGAATGAGCAGTTCTTC.

The gene calls are TRBV24-1 and TRBJ2-1, with 9 bases identical to TRBD1. CDR1 is KGHDR, CDR2 SFDVKD, per germline. Germline trimming cut 9 bases from V and 5 bases from J; bases unmatched to any gene: 10. The CDR3 length is 15 residues. CDR3: CATRDRDRAHNEQFF. DNA for the CDR3: TGTGCCACCCGAGACCGGGACAGGGCCCACAATGAGCAGTTCTTC.

This sequence joins TRBV29-1 and TRBJ2-2; perhaps TRBD1 as D (5 bases). The CDR3 covers 13 residues. In germline, CDR1 is SQVTM, CDR2 ANQGSEA. V lost 4 bases and J 4 bases, leaving 10 bases between the germline ends. CDR3 nucleotide sequence: TGCAGCGTTGTATCAGACAGCACCGGGGAGCTGTTTTTT. Translated, it gives CSVVSDSTGELFF.

This clonotype was picked up a small number of times. The V call is TRBV3-1, the J call TRBJ1-5, with D perhaps matching TRBD1 (6 bases). V was clipped by 2 bases and J by 2 bases, with 10 bases between them. The CDR3 runs to 15 residues. Per germline, CDR1 LGHDT and CDR2 YNNKEL (reference sequence). CDR3 nucleotide sequence: TGTGCCAGCAGCCAACAGGGGAAAGGCAATCAGCCCCAGCATTTT. Amino acids: CASSQQGKGNQPQHF.

Many counts were recorded for this clonotype. V and J are TRBV3-1 and TRBJ1-2; 7 nucleotides match TRBD1. V lost 1 base and J lost 1; bases outside the gene matches: 3. Germline-derived CDR1 and CDR2 are LGHDT and YNNKEL (reference sequence). CDR3 length equals 15 residues. The CDR3 region is CASSQVSGGNYGYTF. CDR3 nucleotides: TGTGCCAGCAGCCAAGTGTCAGGGGGTAACTATGGCTACACCTTC.

V gene TRBV12-3 or TRBV12-4 combines with J gene TRBJ2-7; 7 positions agree with TRBD1. The CDR3 runs 14 residues. V lost 5 bases to trimming and J lost 3 bases; unmatched junction nucleotides: 7. CDR3 in amino acids: CASSKGRTGYEQYV. The CDR3 nucleotides are TGTGCCAGCAGTAAAGGCCGGACAGGCTACGAGCAGTACGTC.

This chain links TRBV7-2 with TRBJ2-2; a possible D gene is TRBD2 (5 bases). The V gene's germline CDR1 is SGHTA and CDR2 FQGNSA. CDR3 size: 16 residues. V dropped 0 bases and J dropped 4 bases, with 12 bases sitting between them. The CDR3 nucleotides are TGTGCCAGCAGCTTAGCTTCGGCTAGCAGCACCGGGGAGCTGTTTTTT. It codes for CASSLASASSTGELFF. The full variable domain, completed using reference TRBV7-2 and TRBJ2-2, is GAGVSQSPSNKVTEKGKDVELRCDPISGHTALYWYRQSLGQGLEFLIYFQGNSAPDKSGLPSDRFSAERTGGSVSTLTIQRTQQEDSAVYLCASSLASASSTGELFFGEGSRLTVL.

The sample holds many counts of this clonotype. The chain employs TRBV7-6 and TRBJ2-5, with 13 bases matching TRBD2. Germline V gene data show CDR1 as SGHVS and CDR2 as FNYEAQ. V shed 3 bases, J shed 7 bases, and the junction held 8 bases outside the gene matches. The CDR3 contains 16 residues. CDR3 sequence (DNA): TGTGCCAGCAGCTTTAGGACTAGCGGGGGTTTTCGGACCCAGTACTTC. This encodes CASSFRTSGGFRTQYF.

This clonotype was seen many times. The V gene is TRBV14, the J gene TRBJ1-1, with 11 bases aligning to TRBD1. Germline CDR1 reads SGHDN; CDR2 reads FVKESK. V shed 6 bases and J 4 bases; nucleotides not matched to a gene: 4. The CDR3 runs 14 residues. The CDR3 bases are TGTGCCAGCAGACGCGGGACAGGGGGCACTGAAGCTTTCTTT. It translates to CASRRGTGGTEAFF.

This clonotype was detected ten times or more. This chain connects TRBV3-1 to TRBJ2-5; D call uncertain. The CDR3 length is 14 residues. The V end was cut by 8 bases, the J end by 2 bases, with 15 bases between. Germline V lookup: CDR1 LGHDT, CDR2 YNNKEL (reference sequence). CDR3 DNA sequence: TGTGCCAGCCAAACCCAGACCTGGCAAGAGACCCAGTACTTC. It codes for CASQTQTWQETQYF.

This clonotype was recorded a few times. V and J are TRBV27 and TRBJ2-7, with D unresolved. With 3 bases removed from V and 2 bases from J, the gap between germline ends came to 11 bases. The germline CDR1 and CDR2 sequences are MNHEY and SMNVEV (reference sequence). The CDR3 covers 14 residues. The DNA of the CDR3 is TGTGCCAGCAGTTTCGGAGACGGTACCTACGAGCAGTACTTC. This sequence encodes CASSFGDGTYEQYF.